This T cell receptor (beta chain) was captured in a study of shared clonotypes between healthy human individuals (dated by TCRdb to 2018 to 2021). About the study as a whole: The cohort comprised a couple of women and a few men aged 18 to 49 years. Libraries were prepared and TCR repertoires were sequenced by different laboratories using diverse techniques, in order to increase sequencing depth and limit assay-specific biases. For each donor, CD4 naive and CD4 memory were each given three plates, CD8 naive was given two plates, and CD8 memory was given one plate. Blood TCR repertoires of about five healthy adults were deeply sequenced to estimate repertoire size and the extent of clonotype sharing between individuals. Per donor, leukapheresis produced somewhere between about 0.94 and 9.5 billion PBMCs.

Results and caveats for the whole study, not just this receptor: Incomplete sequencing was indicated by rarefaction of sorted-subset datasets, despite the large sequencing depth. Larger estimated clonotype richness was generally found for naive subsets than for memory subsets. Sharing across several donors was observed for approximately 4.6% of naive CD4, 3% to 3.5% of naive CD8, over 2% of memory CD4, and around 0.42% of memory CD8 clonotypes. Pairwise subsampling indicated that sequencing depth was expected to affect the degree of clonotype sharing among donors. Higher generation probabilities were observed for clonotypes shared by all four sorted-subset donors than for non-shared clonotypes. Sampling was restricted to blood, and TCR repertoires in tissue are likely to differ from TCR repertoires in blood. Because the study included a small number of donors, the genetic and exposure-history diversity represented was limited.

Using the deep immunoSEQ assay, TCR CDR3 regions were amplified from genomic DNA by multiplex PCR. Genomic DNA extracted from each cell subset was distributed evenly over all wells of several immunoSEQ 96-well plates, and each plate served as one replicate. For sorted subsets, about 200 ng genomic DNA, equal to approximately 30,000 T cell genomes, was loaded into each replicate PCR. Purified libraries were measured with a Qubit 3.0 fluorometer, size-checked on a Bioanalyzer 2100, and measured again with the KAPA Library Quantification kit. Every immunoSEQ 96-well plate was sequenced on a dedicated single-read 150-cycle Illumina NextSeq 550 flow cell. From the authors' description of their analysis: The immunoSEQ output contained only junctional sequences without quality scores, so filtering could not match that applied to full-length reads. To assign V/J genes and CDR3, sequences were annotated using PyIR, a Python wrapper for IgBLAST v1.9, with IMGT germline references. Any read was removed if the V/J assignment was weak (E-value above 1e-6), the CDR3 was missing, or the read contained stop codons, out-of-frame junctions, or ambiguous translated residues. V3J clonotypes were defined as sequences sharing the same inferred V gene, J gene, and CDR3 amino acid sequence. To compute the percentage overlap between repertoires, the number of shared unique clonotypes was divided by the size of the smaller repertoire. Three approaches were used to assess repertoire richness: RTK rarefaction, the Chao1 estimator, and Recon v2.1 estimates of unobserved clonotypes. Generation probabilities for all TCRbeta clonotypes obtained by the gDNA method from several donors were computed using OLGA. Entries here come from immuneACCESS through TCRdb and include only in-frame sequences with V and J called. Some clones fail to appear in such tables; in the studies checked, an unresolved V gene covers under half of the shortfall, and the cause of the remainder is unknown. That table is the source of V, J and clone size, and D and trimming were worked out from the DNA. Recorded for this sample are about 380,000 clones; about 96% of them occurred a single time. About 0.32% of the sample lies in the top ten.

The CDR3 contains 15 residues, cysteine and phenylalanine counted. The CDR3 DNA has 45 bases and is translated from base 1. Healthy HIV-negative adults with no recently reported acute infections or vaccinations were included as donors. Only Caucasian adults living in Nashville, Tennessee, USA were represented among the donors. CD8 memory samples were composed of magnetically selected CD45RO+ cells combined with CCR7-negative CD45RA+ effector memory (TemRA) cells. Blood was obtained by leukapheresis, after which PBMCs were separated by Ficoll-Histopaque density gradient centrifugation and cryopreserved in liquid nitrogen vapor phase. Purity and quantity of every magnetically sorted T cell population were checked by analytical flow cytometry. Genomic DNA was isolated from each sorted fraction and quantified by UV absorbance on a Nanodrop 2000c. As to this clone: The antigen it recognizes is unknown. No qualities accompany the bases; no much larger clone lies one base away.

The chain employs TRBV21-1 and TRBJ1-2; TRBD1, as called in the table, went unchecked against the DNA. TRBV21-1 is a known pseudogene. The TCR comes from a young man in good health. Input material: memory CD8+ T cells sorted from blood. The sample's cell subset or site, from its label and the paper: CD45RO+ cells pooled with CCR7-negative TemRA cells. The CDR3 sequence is CASRSGQGGTYGYTF. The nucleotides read TGTGCCAGCAGATCGGGACAGGGGGGTACCTATGGCTACACCTTC.